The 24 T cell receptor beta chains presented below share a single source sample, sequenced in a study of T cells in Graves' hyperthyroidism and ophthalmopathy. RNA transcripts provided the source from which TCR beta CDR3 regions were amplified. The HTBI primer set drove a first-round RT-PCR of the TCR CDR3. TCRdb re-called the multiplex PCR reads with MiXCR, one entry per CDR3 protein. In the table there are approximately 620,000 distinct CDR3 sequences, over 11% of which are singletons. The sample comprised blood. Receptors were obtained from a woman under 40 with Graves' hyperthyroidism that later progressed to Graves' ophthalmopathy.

CDR3 coding DNA: TGTGCCAGCAGTTATTTACTAGCGGGAGTAGGGGAGCAGTTCTTC. Its translation is CASSYLLAGVGEQFF. V is TRBV27 and J is TRBJ2-1; 11 bases fit TRBD2. Germline CDR1 and CDR2: MNHEY and SMNVEV (reference sequence). V was pared by 4 bases and J by 10 bases, with 9 bases of the junction left unmatched. The CDR3 loop spans 15 amino acids.

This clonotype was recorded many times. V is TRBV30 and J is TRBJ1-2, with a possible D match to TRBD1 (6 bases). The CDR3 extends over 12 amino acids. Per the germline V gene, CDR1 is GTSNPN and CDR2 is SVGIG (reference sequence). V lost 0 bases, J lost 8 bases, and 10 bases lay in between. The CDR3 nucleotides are TGTGCCTGGAGTGTACAGGGTGACGGCTACACCTTC. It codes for CAWSVQGDGYTF.

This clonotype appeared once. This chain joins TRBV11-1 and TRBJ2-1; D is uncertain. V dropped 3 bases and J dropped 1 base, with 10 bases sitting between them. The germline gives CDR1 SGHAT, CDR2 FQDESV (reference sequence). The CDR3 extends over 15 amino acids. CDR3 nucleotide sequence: TGTGCCAGCAGCTTCGCTAAACTTTCCTACAATGAGCAGTTCTTC. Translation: CASSFAKLSYNEQFF.

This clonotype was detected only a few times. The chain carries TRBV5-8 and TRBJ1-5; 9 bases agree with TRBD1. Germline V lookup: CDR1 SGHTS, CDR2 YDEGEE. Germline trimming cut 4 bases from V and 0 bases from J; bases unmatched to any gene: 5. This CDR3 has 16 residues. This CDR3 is CASSDRGASSNQPQHF. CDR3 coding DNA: TGTGCCAGCAGCGACAGGGGGGCGAGTAGCAATCAGCCCCAGCATTTT.

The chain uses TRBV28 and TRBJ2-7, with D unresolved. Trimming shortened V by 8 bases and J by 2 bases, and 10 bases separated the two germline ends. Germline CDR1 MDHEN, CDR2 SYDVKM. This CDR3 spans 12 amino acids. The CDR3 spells CASQRRPYEQYF. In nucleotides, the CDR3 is TGTGCCAGCCAGAGGAGACCCTACGAGCAGTACTTC.

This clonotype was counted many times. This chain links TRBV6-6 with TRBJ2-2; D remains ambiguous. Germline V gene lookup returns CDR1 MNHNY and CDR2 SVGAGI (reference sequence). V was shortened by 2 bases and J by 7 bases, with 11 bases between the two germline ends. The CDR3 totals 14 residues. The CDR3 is CASSYTTPGGELFF. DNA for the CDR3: TGTGCCAGCAGTTACACTACCCCTGGCGGGGAGCTGTTTTTT.

CDR3 residues: CASSQSGSNQPQHF. The CDR3 bases are TGTGCCAGCAGCCAGTCTGGTAGCAATCAGCCCCAGCATTTT. The chain carries TRBV3-1 and TRBJ1-5; D remains ambiguous. V dropped 3 bases and J dropped 0 bases, with 6 bases sitting between them. The length of the CDR3 is 14 residues. Germline CDR1 is LGHDT and CDR2 is YNNKEL (reference sequence).

CDR3 coding DNA: TGTGCCAGCAATGTTGGCGGGAGAGCGGAGCAGTACTTC. Translation gives CASNVGGRAEQYF. The chain joins TRBV6-2 or TRBV6-3 to TRBJ2-7; TRBD2 matches 7 bases. Germline lookup yields CDR1 MNHEY and CDR2 SVGEGT. V was clipped by 7 bases and J by 7 bases; unmatched bases: 10. This CDR3 region has 13 residues.

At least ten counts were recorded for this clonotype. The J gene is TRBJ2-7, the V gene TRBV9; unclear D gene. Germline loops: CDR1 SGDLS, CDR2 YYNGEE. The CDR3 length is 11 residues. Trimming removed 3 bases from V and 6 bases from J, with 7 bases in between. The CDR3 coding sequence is TGTGCCAGCAGCGACTCCGGCGAGCAGTACTTC. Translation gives CASSDSGEQYF.

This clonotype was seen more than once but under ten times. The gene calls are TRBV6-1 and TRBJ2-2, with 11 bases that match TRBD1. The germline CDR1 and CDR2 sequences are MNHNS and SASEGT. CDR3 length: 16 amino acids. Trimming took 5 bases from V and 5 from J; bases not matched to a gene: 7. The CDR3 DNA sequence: TGTGCCAGCAGTCCTACTGGGACAGGGGGGACCGGGGAGCTGTTTTTT. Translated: CASSPTGTGGTGELFF.

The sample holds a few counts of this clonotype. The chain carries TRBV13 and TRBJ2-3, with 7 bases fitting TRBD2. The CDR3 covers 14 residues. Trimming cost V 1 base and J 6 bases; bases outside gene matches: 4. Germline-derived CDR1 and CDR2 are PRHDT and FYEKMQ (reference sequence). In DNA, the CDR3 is TGTGCCAGCAGCTTAGTTTTGGGGGGGGATACGCAGTATTTT. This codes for CASSLVLGGDTQYF.

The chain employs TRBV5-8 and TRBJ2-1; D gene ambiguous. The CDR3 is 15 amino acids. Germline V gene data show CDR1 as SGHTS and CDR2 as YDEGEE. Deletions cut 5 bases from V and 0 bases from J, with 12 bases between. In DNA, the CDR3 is TGTGCCAGCAGGGCTCTACTGAGCTCCTACAATGAGCAGTTCTTC. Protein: CASRALLSSYNEQFF.

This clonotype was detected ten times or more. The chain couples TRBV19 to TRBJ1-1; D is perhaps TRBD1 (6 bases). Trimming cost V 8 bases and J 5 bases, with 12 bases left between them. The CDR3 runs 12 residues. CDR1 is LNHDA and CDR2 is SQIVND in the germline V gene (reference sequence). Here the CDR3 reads CASQLGGTEAFF. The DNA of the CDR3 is TGTGCCAGTCAACTAGGGGGGACTGAAGCTTTCTTT.

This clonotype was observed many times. This chain's CDR3 is CASSLIRTAGREQPQHF. CDR3 in DNA: TGTGCCAGCAGTCTTATTCGGACCGCCGGACGGGAGCAGCCCCAGCATTTT. V usage is TRBV12-3 or TRBV12-4 and J usage is TRBJ1-5; D unresolved. The CDR3 runs 17 residues. Between the trimmed V and J ends, which lost 5 bases and 7 bases, there was a span of 24 bases.

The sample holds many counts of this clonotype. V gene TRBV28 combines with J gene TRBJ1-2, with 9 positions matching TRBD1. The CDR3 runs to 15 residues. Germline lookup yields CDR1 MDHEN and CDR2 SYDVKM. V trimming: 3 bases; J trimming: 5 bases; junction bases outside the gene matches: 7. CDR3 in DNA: TGTGCCAGCAGTTTTGGGGACAGGGTCTCTTATGGCTACACCTTC. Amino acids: CASSFGDRVSYGYTF.

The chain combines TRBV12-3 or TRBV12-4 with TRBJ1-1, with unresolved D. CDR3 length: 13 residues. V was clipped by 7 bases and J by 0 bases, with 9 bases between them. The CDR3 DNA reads TGTGCCAGCATTGACGATCTGAACACTGAAGCTTTCTTT. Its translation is CASIDDLNTEAFF.

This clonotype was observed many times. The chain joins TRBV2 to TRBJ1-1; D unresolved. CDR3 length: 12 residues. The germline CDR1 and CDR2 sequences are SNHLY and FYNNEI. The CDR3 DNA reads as TGTGCTGAAGGAAATCTGAACACTGAAGCTTTCTTT. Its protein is CAEGNLNTEAFF.

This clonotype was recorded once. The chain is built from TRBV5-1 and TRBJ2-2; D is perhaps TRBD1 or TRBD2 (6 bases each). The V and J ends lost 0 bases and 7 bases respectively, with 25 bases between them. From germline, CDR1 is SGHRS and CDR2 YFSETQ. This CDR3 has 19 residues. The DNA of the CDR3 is TGCGCCAGCAGCTTGGGCCCGTCAGGACAGCGGGCGAAAGACGGGGAGCTGTTTTTT. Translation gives CASSLGPSGQRAKDGELFF.

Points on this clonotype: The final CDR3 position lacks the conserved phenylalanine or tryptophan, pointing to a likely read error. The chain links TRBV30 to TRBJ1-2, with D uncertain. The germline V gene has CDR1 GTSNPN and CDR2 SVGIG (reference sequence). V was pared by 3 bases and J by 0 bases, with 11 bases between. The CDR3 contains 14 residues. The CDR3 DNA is TGTGCCTGGAGAGAGGCCGCTACTAACTATGGCTACACCCTC. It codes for CAWREAATNYGYTL.

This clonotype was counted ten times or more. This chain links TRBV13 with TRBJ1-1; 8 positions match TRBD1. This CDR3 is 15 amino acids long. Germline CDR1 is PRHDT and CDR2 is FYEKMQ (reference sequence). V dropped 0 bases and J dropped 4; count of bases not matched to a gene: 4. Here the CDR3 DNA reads TGTGCCAGCAGCTTAGGGGACAGGGATGGCACTGAAGCTTTCTTT. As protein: CASSLGDRDGTEAFF.

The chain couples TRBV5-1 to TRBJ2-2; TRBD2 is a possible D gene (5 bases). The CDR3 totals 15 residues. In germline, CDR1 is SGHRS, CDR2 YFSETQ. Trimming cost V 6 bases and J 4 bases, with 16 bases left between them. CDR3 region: CASTPYGEGTGELFF. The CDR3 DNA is TGCGCCAGCACCCCCTACGGGGAAGGCACCGGGGAGCTGTTTTTT.

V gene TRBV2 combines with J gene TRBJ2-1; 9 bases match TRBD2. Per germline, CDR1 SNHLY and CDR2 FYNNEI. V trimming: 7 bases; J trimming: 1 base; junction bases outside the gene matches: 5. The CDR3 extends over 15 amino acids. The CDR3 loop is CASNLAGISYNEQFF. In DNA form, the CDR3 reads TGTGCCAGCAACCTAGCGGGAATATCCTACAATGAGCAGTTCTTC.

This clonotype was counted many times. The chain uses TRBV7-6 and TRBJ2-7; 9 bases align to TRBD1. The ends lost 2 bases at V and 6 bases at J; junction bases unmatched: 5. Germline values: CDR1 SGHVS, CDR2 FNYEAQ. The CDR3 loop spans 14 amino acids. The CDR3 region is CASSLPGQGSEQYF. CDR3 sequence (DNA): TGTGCCAGCAGCTTACCGGGACAGGGCTCCGAGCAGTACTTC.

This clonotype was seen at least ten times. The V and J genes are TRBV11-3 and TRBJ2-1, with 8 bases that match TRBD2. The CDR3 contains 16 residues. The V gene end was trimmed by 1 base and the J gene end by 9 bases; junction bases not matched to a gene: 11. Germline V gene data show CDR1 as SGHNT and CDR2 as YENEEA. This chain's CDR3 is CASSLVASGSLGEQFF. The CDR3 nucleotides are TGTGCCAGCAGCTTAGTGGCTAGCGGGTCCCTCGGTGAGCAGTTCTTC.